The entry below gives a single T cell receptor beta chain sequence along with its context. The data originate from a study of lymphopenia after photon versus proton radiotherapy. CDR1 is GTSNPN and CDR2 is SVGIG in the germline V gene (reference sequence). The ends lost 4 bases at V and 2 bases at J; junction bases unmatched: 11. The CDR3 sequence is 16 residues long. Using immunoSEQ multiplex PCR, the repertoire was profiled, and TCRdb retains in-frame clones only, with some absent. Altogether approximately 21,000 clones are present, about 85% being singletons, with the ten largest covering roughly a sixth.

The J gene is TRBJ2-7, the V gene TRBV30; 10 bases agree with TRBD2. The sequences come from peripheral blood, collected from a patient treated with photon-based radiotherapy. The sequence was collected from a man in his sixties with pancreatic cancer. The CDR3 DNA reads as TGTGCCTGGAACAGTGCTACTAGCGGGGCCCCCTACGAGCAGTACTTC. Protein product: CAWNSATSGAPYEQYF.